This T cell receptor beta chain was captured by sequencing in a study of T cells in Graves' hyperthyroidism and ophthalmopathy (dated by TCRdb to the late 2010s). Broadly, across the study: Peripheral blood was sampled at the time of initial diagnosis, prior to any treatment. To identify distinguishing TCR V-J signatures, a discovery cohort of about 100 patients was used, comprising some 45 with Graves' ophthalmopathy and some 60 with stable Graves' hyperthyroidism. An independent validation cohort of 18 to 20 hyperthyroidism patients and over 15 patients who later progressed to ophthalmopathy tested prospective prediction of ophthalmopathy. The roughly 94 discovery patients were randomly divided into training and test sets at a 7:3 ratio. Thyroid tissue and blood T-cell repertoires from six Graves' hyperthyroidism patients were also compared in the study. After blood sampling, hyperthyroidism patients were treated with methimazole at a starting dose of 30 mg daily, and ophthalmopathy patients were treated with high-dose intravenous methylprednisolone. The paper reports TCR Vbeta CDR3 sequencing of some 140 peripheral blood samples: under 45 ophthalmopathy, about 75 hyperthyroidism and approximately 17 progressor patients.

Graves' hyperthyroidism was defined as stable when no progression to ophthalmopathy occurred over 18 months of follow-up. The hyperthyroidism patients were between 18 and 65 years old and newly diagnosed, with a disease duration of less than 2 months. Any patient with an uncontrolled infection, another autoimmune disease, pregnancy or lactation was excluded. Diagnoses were based on clinical symptoms, serum thyroxine and TRAb, thyroid ultrasound and orbital computed tomography. PBMCs were isolated from roughly 10 ml of fresh peripheral blood by Ficoll-Paque density gradient centrifugation. Total RNA was extracted using Trizol reagent, and RNA quality was assessed on an Agilent 2100 Bioanalyzer. The TCR beta CDR3 regions were amplified from RNA transcripts. For the first round of RT-PCR on the TCR CDR3, the HTBI primer set was used together with the Qiagen OneStep RT-PCR kit. Libraries were constructed in a second round of multiplex PCR, after which size selection and purification were performed. Libraries were sequenced paired-end with 100 bp reads on an Illumina HiSeq2000. In the original analysis: Raw data were processed with SOAPnuke, discarding reads with adapters, uncalled bases, mean Phred below 15, or no exact constant-primer or identifier match. COPE v1.2.5 was used to merge high-quality paired reads, and clonotypes were defined as unique nucleotide sequences. Clonotypes were aligned to IMGT TRBV, TRBD and TRBJ reference segments using MiTCR v1.1. Analysis was restricted to V-J combinations with a frequency above 0.0001, which covered 98% to 99.2% of repertoires. A TCS score was defined as the ratio between F50 (clonal expansion) and ExV (chaos), using BLOSUM62-based TCRdist between CDR3 peptides within each V-J. Welch's t-statistics and random forest reduced around 520 V-J features to 10 to 15, which were used in a naive Bayes classifier (R e1071). In TCRdb, the public reads were trimmed at Q25 with fastp and aligned with MiXCR, with productive beta chains retained. Rows are combined by CDR3 protein, so each entry shows the most common genes and DNA. Clone size and V and J calls follow TCRdb, not the original study. The sample yields 300,000 to 400,000 distinct CDR3 sequences; under 15% were counted once. The ten largest clones capture around 9.2% of the sample.

Here is what the overall study found, with its caveats: Ophthalmopathy was separated from stable hyperthyroidism by a 13 V-J signature model, with just over 85% sensitivity and approximately 81% specificity obtained in cross-validation and 80%/75% obtained in testing. Sample size was not statistically predetermined, and blinding of investigators to group allocation was not performed. During validation, the model predicted progression to ophthalmopathy a median of roughly 7.1 months ahead of onset, with 60% to 71% sensitivity and around 72% specificity. Most expanded thyroid clonotypes (frequency above 0.001) were also found in blood, which suggests that blood repertoires may mirror thyroid immune responses.

This clonotype was seen repeatedly, ten times or more. No cognate antigen has been identified for it. No base-level quality is on record; no much larger clone is a single base apart. The clonotype was recovered from a woman under 30 with Graves' hyperthyroidism. Input material: blood.

Read as DNA, the sequence is TGTGCCATCAGGTCCGGTTTTTCTGAAGCTTTCTTT. Translated, it reads CAIRSGFSEAFF. The rearrangement joined TRBV10-3 to TRBJ1-1; the D segment cannot be called with confidence. Sequences ENHRY (CDR1) and SYGVKD (CDR2) are obtained from the germline V gene. From its cysteine to its phenylalanine, the CDR3 spans 12 amino acids. The only DNA kept is the CDR3, 36 bases in frame from the first base. The junction shows trimming of 6 bases on V and 6 bases on J, plus 11 bases between the germline ends.